A single sample is the source of the 30 T cell receptor beta chains below, sequenced in a study of T cell responses to AZD1222 COVID-19 vaccine. Method: immunoSEQ multiplex PCR; TCRdb's copy keeps in-frame clones and lacks some. The sample records roughly 97,000 clones, approximately 90% being singletons. The source material was peripheral blood, sampled on day 0 of AZD1222 vaccination. These TCRs come from an adult in good health.

The chain has TRBV4-3 and TRBJ1-1, with TRBD1 matching 9 bases. This CDR3 is 13 amino acids long. V lost 4 bases and J lost 5; bases outside the gene matches: 2. The germline V gene has CDR1 LGHNA and CDR2 YSLEER. The CDR3 bases are TGCGCCAGCAGCCGAGGACAGGGGACTGAAGCTTTCTTT. Translating gives CASSRGQGTEAFF.

This chain links TRBV20-1 with TRBJ2-1; D is uncertain. V was clipped by 3 bases and J by 8 bases, with 17 bases between them. The CDR3 has 14 residues. The germline V gene has CDR1 DFQATT and CDR2 SNEGSKA (reference sequence). CDR3 region: CSASLAGRTHEQFF. Written as DNA, the CDR3 is TGCAGTGCTAGTTTAGCCGGCCGTACTCATGAGCAGTTCTTC.

The V gene is TRBV6-5, the J gene TRBJ1-5; tentatively, D is TRBD1 (5 bases). CDR3 length: 15 amino acids. Trimming took 6 bases from V and 2 from J, leaving 14 bases between them. Per germline, CDR1 MNHEY and CDR2 SVGAGI. CDR3 coding DNA: TGTGCCAGCAGAGATCAGGGATGGGGCAATCAGCCCCAGCATTTT. Encoded protein: CASRDQGWGNQPQHF.

J is TRBJ2-7 and V is TRBV5-1, with TRBD1 matching 7 bases. This CDR3 contains 18 residues. The V gene's germline CDR1 is SGHRS and CDR2 YFSETQ. Trimming cost V 0 bases and J 2 bases; bases outside gene matches: 14. CDR3 residues: CASSLVTGLTLFPYEQYF. CDR3 nucleotides: TGCGCCAGCAGCTTGGTGACAGGGTTAACCCTTTTCCCCTACGAGCAGTACTTC. The entire variable domain, with the rest obtained from reference TRBV5-1 and TRBJ2-7, is as follows: KAGVTQTPRYLIKTRGQQVTLSCSPISGHRSVSWYQQTPGQGLQFLFEYFSETQRNKGNFPGRFSGRQFSNSRSEMNVSTLELGDSALYLCASSLVTGLTLFPYEQYFGPGTRLTVT.

The genes are TRBV7-9 and TRBJ1-5, with a tentative D call TRBD1 (5 bases). CDR1 is SEHNR, CDR2 FQNEAQ, per germline (reference sequence). This CDR3 is built from 18 residues. Trimming removed 1 base at V and 2 bases at J, with 18 bases between. This CDR3 reads CASSLEFMGGVGNQPQHF. The CDR3 nucleotides are TGTGCCAGCAGCTTAGAATTTATGGGGGGGGTAGGCAATCAGCCCCAGCATTTT.

The chain joins TRBV7-2 to TRBJ2-7, with D possibly matching TRBD1 (6 bases). V was cut by 1 base and J by 0 bases, with 13 bases left in between. Germline V lookup: CDR1 SGHTA, CDR2 FQGNSA. CDR3 length: 16 amino acids. The CDR3 DNA sequence: TGTGCCAGCAGCTTAGGCCCTTTCAGGGGCTCCTACGAGCAGTACTTC. This translates into CASSLGPFRGSYEQYF. Supplemented by reference TRBV7-2 and TRBJ2-7, the full variable domain reads GAGVSQSPSNKVTEKGKDVELRCDPISGHTALYWYRQSLGQGLEFLIYFQGNSAPDKSGLPSDRFSAERTGGSVSTLTIQRTQQEDSAVYLCASSLGPFRGSYEQYFGPGTRLTVT.

The J gene is TRBJ1-2, the V gene TRBV2; 8 nucleotides align to TRBD1. CDR1 and CDR2 from the germline V gene are SNHLY and FYNNEI. V lost 5 bases and J lost 8; bases outside the gene matches: 10. The CDR3 spans 14 residues. The CDR3 is CASSFTQGATGYTF. The DNA of the CDR3 is TGTGCCAGCAGTTTCACCCAGGGGGCCACGGGCTACACCTTC.

The chain recombines TRBV19 with TRBJ2-1, with D perhaps TRBD1 (5 bases). This CDR3 has 14 amino acids. The ends were cut back, 2 bases at V and 6 bases at J, with 11 bases in the middle. CDR1 is LNHDA and CDR2 is SQIVND in the germline V gene (reference sequence). CDR3: CASSIQGPPNEQFF. The CDR3 DNA is TGTGCCAGTAGTATACAGGGTCCCCCCAATGAGCAGTTCTTC. The full variable domain, rest sourced from reference TRBV19 and TRBJ2-1, is DGGITQSPKYLFRKEGQNVTLSCEQNLNHDAMYWYRQDPGQGLRLIYYSQIVNDFQKGDIAEGYSVSREKKESFPLTVTSAQKNPTAFYLCASSIQGPPNEQFFGPGTRLTVL.

The CDR3 nucleotides are TGTGCCAGCAGCCCAGGGGGGCGGGATGAAAAACTGTTTTTT. Residues: CASSPGGRDEKLFF. The gene calls are TRBV5-5 and TRBJ1-4, with 7 positions matching TRBD1. There are 14 residues in the CDR3. CDR1 is SGHKS and CDR2 is YYEKEE in the germline V gene (reference sequence). Trimming took 4 bases from V and 6 from J; bases not matched to a gene: 6.

The genes are TRBV6-6 and TRBJ2-7; TRBD2 might be the D (6 bases). This CDR3 is 16 amino acids long. The ends were cut back, 7 bases at V and 4 bases at J, with 23 bases in the middle. Germline CDR1 MNHNY, CDR2 SVGAGI (reference sequence). CDR3 protein: CASIYFSLTRYYEQYF. In DNA form, the CDR3 reads TGTGCCAGCATCTACTTTTCGCTGACTAGGTATTACGAGCAGTACTTC.

V and J are TRBV7-9 and TRBJ2-2, with D perhaps TRBD1 or TRBD2 (5 bases each). There are 15 residues in the CDR3. The germline V gene has CDR1 SEHNR and CDR2 FQNEAQ (reference sequence). Trimming took off 5 bases at V and 3 bases at J, with 13 bases between the two ends. CDR3 amino acids: CASSPGPLYTGELFF. CDR3 DNA sequence: TGTGCCAGCAGCCCGGGACCTTTATACACCGGGGAGCTGTTTTTT.

The genes are TRBV11-2 and TRBJ1-3; D is perhaps TRBD1 (5 bases). Germline values: CDR1 SGHAT, CDR2 FQNNGV. V lost 3 bases and J 1 base, leaving 16 bases between the germline ends. The CDR3 loop spans 17 amino acids. The CDR3 region has the DNA TGTGCCAGCAGCTTCCTCCCCCTGGCAGGGTCTGGAAACACCATATATTTT. Its protein product is CASSFLPLAGSGNTIYF.

The V and J genes are TRBV6-1 and TRBJ1-2; 10 bases are shared with TRBD1. In germline, CDR1 is MNHNS, CDR2 SASEGT. Unmatched junction bases numbered 13, after V lost 4 bases and J lost 8 bases. The CDR3 is 16 amino acids. The CDR3, as DNA: TGTGCCAGCAGTGGCCCCCGGGGACAGGGGCTTAGGGGCTACACCTTC. Translation gives CASSGPRGQGLRGYTF.

V gene TRBV5-1 combines with J gene TRBJ2-5; no clear D gene. Germline values: CDR1 SGHRS, CDR2 YFSETQ. This CDR3 has 13 residues. V gave up 0 bases and J gave up 3 bases, with 6 bases separating them. CDR3 bases: TGCGCCAGCAGCTTGGGGGGTAAAGAGACCCAGTACTTC. The encoded protein is CASSLGGKETQYF.

The table lists this clone with a few counts. V and J are TRBV7-2 and TRBJ2-7; D might be TRBD2 (5 bases). This CDR3 contains 15 residues. Germline loops: CDR1 SGHTA, CDR2 FQGNSA. Trimming took 4 bases from V and 1 from J, leaving 14 bases between them. The DNA of the CDR3 is TGTGCCAGCAGCTCGGACGGAGGAATTTCCTACGAGCAGTACTTC. It is translated as CASSSDGGISYEQYF.

This clone was counted once. The genes are TRBV10-1 and TRBJ2-3, with TRBD2 matching 14 bases. V lost 1 base to trimming and J lost 2 bases; unmatched junction nucleotides: 11. Germline values: CDR1 WNHNN, CDR2 SYGVQD (reference sequence). The length of the CDR3 is 20 residues. The CDR3 protein is CASSELTSGGAKSITDTQYF. The CDR3, as DNA: TGCGCCAGCAGTGAGTTGACTAGCGGGGGGGCCAAATCGATCACAGATACGCAGTATTTT.

This CDR3 is CASSVAGEQFF. In DNA form, the CDR3 reads TGTGCCAGCAGTGTAGCGGGCGAGCAGTTCTTC. The chain joins TRBV2 to TRBJ2-1; TRBD2 agrees at 7 bases. Germline trimming cut 4 bases from V and 10 bases from J; bases unmatched to any gene: 1. CDR1 and CDR2 from the germline V gene are SNHLY and FYNNEI. This CDR3 spans 11 amino acids.

The chain carries TRBV5-3 and TRBJ2-2; D gene uncertain. TRBV5-3 is given ORF status, its function remaining uncertain. Trimming stripped 9 bases from V and 5 bases from J, with 20 bases between. This CDR3 is 15 amino acids long. The CDR3 is CATPWRAIGTGELFF. The CDR3 DNA reads as TGTGCCACACCCTGGAGAGCGATTGGGACCGGGGAGCTGTTTTTT.

The CDR3 is CASSLDQGGRVYF. DNA for the CDR3: TGTGCCAGCAGCTTAGATCAAGGGGGTCGGGTGTATTTT. The chain is built from TRBV11-2 and TRBJ2-3; D perhaps matches TRBD1 (6 bases). CDR1 is SGHAT and CDR2 is FQNNGV in the germline V gene. Trimming took 0 bases from V and 14 from J, leaving 15 bases between them. This CDR3 comprises 13 residues.

The chain employs TRBV5-4 and TRBJ1-2; 11 nucleotides agree with TRBD1. J gave up 4 bases and V 2 bases, and 4 bases lay outside the gene matches. Looked up from germline, CDR1 is SGHNT and CDR2 is YYREEE (reference sequence). The CDR3 totals 15 residues. In DNA, the CDR3 is TGTGCCAGCAGCTTCCGGGACAGGGGGGCCTATGGCTACACCTTC. Its translation: CASSFRDRGAYGYTF.

The chain recombines TRBV12-3 or TRBV12-4 with TRBJ1-2; no clear D. This CDR3 has 13 amino acids. Between the trimmed V and J ends, which lost 5 bases and 8 bases, there was a span of 15 bases. The DNA of the CDR3 is TGTGCCAGCAGTCCGTATGAGGGAACGGGCTACACCTTC. Translation gives CASSPYEGTGYTF.

The rearrangement joins TRBV12-5 to TRBJ1-4; D is possibly TRBD1 (6 bases). The CDR3 has 17 residues. The germline V gene has CDR1 LGHNT and CDR2 FRNRAP. V was trimmed by 0 bases and J by 1 base, leaving 12 bases between them. CDR3 protein: CASGLVQGVRTNEKLFF. DNA for the CDR3: TGTGCTAGTGGTTTGGTACAGGGAGTGAGAACTAATGAAAAACTGTTTTTT.

This clone appeared once. This rearrangement joins TRBV5-8 to TRBJ2-1; 9 positions agree with TRBD2. The CDR3 runs 16 residues. Germline CDR1 SGHTS, CDR2 YDEGEE. V lost 0 bases and J lost 6; bases outside the gene matches: 7. The CDR3, as DNA: TGTGCCAGCAGCTTGGTTTATCTGACTAGCGGCAATGAGCAGTTCTTC. It yields the protein CASSLVYLTSGNEQFF.

The chain employs TRBV11-2 and TRBJ1-3, with 8 bases fitting TRBD1. The V segment lost 1 base and the J segment 2 bases; nucleotides outside the gene matches: 4. Germline lookup yields CDR1 SGHAT and CDR2 FQNNGV. The CDR3 extends over 16 amino acids. CDR3 sequence reads: CASSLAGGMAGNTIYF. The CDR3 nucleotides read TGTGCCAGCAGCTTAGCAGGGGGCATGGCTGGAAACACCATATATTTT.

The V and J genes are TRBV2 and TRBJ2-2, with D unclear. The V gene's germline CDR1 is SNHLY and CDR2 FYNNEI. V was trimmed by 4 bases and J by 1 base, leaving 13 bases between them. The CDR3 spans 16 residues. The CDR3 DNA follows: TGTGCCAGCAGTGGAGGTGGCCGAGGGAACACCGGGGAGCTGTTTTTT. Protein product: CASSGGGRGNTGELFF.

The gene calls are TRBV14 and TRBJ2-1; 10 bases are shared with TRBD2. With V trimmed by 4 bases and J by 1 base, 10 bases remained unmatched. CDR1 SGHDN and CDR2 FVKESK come from the germline V gene. The CDR3 is made up of 18 amino acids. CDR3 sequence: CASSPAGLAIWSYNEQFF. As DNA, the CDR3 is TGTGCCAGCAGCCCGGCGGGACTAGCGATATGGTCCTACAATGAGCAGTTCTTC.

The J gene is TRBJ1-4, the V gene TRBV28; 10 bases agree with TRBD1. V lost 11 bases, J lost 5 bases, and 11 bases stayed unmatched. The CDR3 has 15 residues. Germline V gene data show CDR1 as MDHEN and CDR2 as SYDVKM. The DNA of the CDR3 is TGTGCCGGACGAGGGACAGGGGCTGGAAATGAAAAACTGTTTTTT. It is translated as CAGRGTGAGNEKLFF.

The chain is built from TRBV6-2 or TRBV6-3 and TRBJ2-7; TRBD2 matches at 8 bases. The CDR3 runs to 19 residues. CDR1 is MNHEY, CDR2 SVGEGT, per germline. The V and J ends lost 6 bases and 1 base, in that order; junction bases with no gene match: 20. CDR3 region: CASSPRGQLAGFPSYEQYF. The CDR3 DNA is TGTGCCAGCAGCCCACGGGGTCAGCTAGCGGGTTTTCCATCCTACGAGCAGTACTTC.

The chain has TRBV5-1 and TRBJ2-3; 16 nucleotides align to TRBD2. V lost 4 bases, J lost 4 bases, and 6 bases stayed unmatched. This CDR3 is built from 17 residues. Germline CDR1 is SGHRS and CDR2 is YFSETQ. In DNA form, the CDR3 reads TGCGCCAGCAGCCCCGGGACTAGCGGGGGGGCCCCAGATACGCAGTATTTT. As protein: CASSPGTSGGAPDTQYF. The full variable domain, rest sourced from reference TRBV5-1 and TRBJ2-3, is KAGVTQTPRYLIKTRGQQVTLSCSPISGHRSVSWYQQTPGQGLQFLFEYFSETQRNKGNFPGRFSGRQFSNSRSEMNVSTLELGDSALYLCASSPGTSGGAPDTQYFGPGTRLTVL.

The V gene is TRBV6-5, the J gene TRBJ1-5; D unresolved. The CDR3 loop spans 12 amino acids. V dropped 6 bases and J dropped 5 bases, with 8 bases sitting between them. Germline lookup yields CDR1 MNHEY and CDR2 SVGAGI. The CDR3 DNA reads as TGTGCCAGCAGCTACCCCGATCAGCCCCAGCATTTT. This sequence encodes CASSYPDQPQHF.